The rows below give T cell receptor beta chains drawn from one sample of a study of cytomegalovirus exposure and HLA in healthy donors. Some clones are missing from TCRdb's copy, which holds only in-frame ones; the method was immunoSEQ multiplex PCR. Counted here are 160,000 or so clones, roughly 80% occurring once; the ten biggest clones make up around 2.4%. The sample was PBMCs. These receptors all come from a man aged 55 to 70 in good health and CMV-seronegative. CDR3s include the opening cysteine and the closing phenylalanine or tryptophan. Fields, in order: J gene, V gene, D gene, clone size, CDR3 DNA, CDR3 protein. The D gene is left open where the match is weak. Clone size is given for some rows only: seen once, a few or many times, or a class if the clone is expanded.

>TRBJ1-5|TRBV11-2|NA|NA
TGTGCCAGCAGTGCCGATTGGTTCGGTCAGCCCCAGCATTTT
CASSADWFGQPQHF
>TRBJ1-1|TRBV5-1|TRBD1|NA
TGCGCCAGCAGCTCGCGACAGGGCTGGGACACTGAAGCTTTCTTT
CASSSRQGWDTEAFF
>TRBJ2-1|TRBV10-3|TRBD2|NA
TGTGCCATCAGTTTTAGCGGGGGGTCGAACAATGAGCAGTTCTTC
CAISFSGGSNNEQFF
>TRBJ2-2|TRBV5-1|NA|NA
TGCGCCAGCCGTCCGGACACCGGGGAGCTGTTTTTT
CASRPDTGELFF
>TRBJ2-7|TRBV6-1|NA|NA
TGTGCCAGCCCACGGGGCTACGAGCAGTACTTC
CASPRGYEQYF
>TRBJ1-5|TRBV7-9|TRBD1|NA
TGTGCCAGCAGCCCGGGGGGACAGGGGGATCAGCCCCAGCATTTT
CASSPGGQGDQPQHF
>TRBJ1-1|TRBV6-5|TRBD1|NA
TGTGCCAGCCTTCGGTTGGACAGGACAACTGAAGCTTTCTTT
CASLRLDRTTEAFF
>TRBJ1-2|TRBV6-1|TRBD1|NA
TGTGCCAGCAGTTCGGACAGGGCTCATGGCTACACCTTC
CASSSDRAHGYTF
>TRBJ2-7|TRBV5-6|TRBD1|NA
TGTGCCAGCAGCCCAGGACAGGAGGCGATCTACGAGCAGTACTTC
CASSPGQEAIYEQYF
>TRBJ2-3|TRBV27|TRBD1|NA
TGTGCCAGCAGCTACGGACAGGGCACAGATACGCAGTATTTT
CASSYGQGTDTQYF
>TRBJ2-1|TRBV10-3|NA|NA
TGTGCCATCAGTCGTAACAATGAGCAGTTCTTC
CAISRNNEQFF
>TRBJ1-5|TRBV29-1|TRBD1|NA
TGCAGCGTTCCCCCGACAGGGGCTCAGCCCCAGCATTTT
CSVPPTGAQPQHF
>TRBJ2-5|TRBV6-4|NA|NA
TGTGCCAGCAGTGACGCCGGCCAGGGTGGAGAGACCCAGTACTTC
CASSDAGQGGETQYF
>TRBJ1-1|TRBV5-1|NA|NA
TGCGCCAGCAGCTTCGAGGGCACTGAAGCTTTCTTT
CASSFEGTEAFF
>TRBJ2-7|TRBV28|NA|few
TGTGCCAGCAGTTTAATACAGGGGGGGGTCTACGAGCAGTACTTC
CASSLIQGGVYEQYF
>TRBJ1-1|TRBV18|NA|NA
TGTGCCAGCTCACCAAAGGGAGGGGACACTGAAGCTTTCTTT
CASSPKGGDTEAFF
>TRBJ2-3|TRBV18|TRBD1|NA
TGTGCCAGCTCACCACCGGGGACAGTAACATCAGATACGCAGTATTTT
CASSPPGTVTSDTQYF
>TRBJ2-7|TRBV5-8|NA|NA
TGTGCCAGCAGCCTGGACAGGGCGGCGGGGGGGGCCTACGAGCAGTACTTC
CASSLDRAAGGAYEQYF